These T cell receptor beta chains were read from a single sample in a study of chemoradiotherapy in HPV16-positive cancers. The table came from immunoSEQ multiplex PCR; TCRdb's copy has only in-frame clones and leaves some out. The sample lists about 12,000 clones; roughly 90% were seen once. This specimen was blood, taken from a patient who underwent chemoradiotherapy. Receptors originate from a human donor with HPV-associated anogenital cancer. Both conserved end residues are part of each CDR3. Fields, in order: J gene, V gene, D gene, clone size, CDR3 DNA, CDR3 protein. The D gene is left open where the match is weak. Size values are once, few and many counts, or a class for expanded clones, and some rows have none.

TRBJ2-1 TRBV9 - - TGTGCCAGCAGCGTAAATGGGGGGGCGTACAATGAGCAGTTCTTC CASSVNGGAYNEQFF
TRBJ1-4 TRBV5-1 TRBD1 - TGCGCCAGCAGCCCGGGACAGGGGGTCCTCCCCTTTAATGAAAAACTGTTTTTT CASSPGQGVLPFNEKLFF
TRBJ2-7 TRBV28 TRBD1 - TGTGCCAGCAGTTTATCCTCGACAGGGGTGCACGAGCAGTACTTC CASSLSSTGVHEQYF
TRBJ1-6 TRBV2 - few TGTGCCAGCAGTGAGCAGGGTGGGGATTCACCCCTCCACTTT CASSEQGGDSPLHF
TRBJ2-5 TRBV7-9 - few TGTGCCAGCAGCTTAGGAGGAATCTCTCAAGAGACCCAGTACTTC CASSLGGISQETQYF
TRBJ2-7 TRBV6-5 - - TGTGCCAGCAGTTCCCCGGGACACCAGTACGAGCAGTACTTC CASSSPGHQYEQYF
TRBJ1-2 TRBV7-2 TRBD1 - TGTGCCAGCAGCTTAGATGGACAGGGGGCGCGGGTAGGCTATGGCTACACCTTC CASSLDGQGARVGYGYTF
TRBJ1-6 TRBV5-6 - - TGTGCCAGCAGCTTGGGAGGCAGGGAAGGGGATTCACCCCTCCACTTT CASSLGGREGDSPLHF
TRBJ2-1 TRBV19 - - TGTGCCAGTAGTATAGGACTCGGCAATGAGCAGTTCTTC CASSIGLGNEQFF
TRBJ1-5 TRBV19 TRBD1 once TGTGCCACAAGGGGGGACAGGGGAAGTTATAGCAATCAGCCCCAGCATTTT CATRGDRGSYSNQPQHF
TRBJ2-7 TRBV29-1 TRBD1 - TGCAGCGGGGGGACAGGGTATGGCTACGAGCAGTACTTC CSGGTGYGYEQYF
TRBJ2-3 TRBV7-3 - - TGTGCCAGCAGTCAGTTCCAGTGGGATACGCAGTATTTT CASSQFQWDTQYF
TRBJ2-7 TRBV9 - - TGTGCCAGCAGCGGAGGGGGGACCTACGAGCAGTACTTC CASSGGGTYEQYF
TRBJ2-1 TRBV7-9 - - TGTGCCAGCAGCTTAGAGGGCGGCGGCTACAATGAGCAGTTCTTC CASSLEGGGYNEQFF
TRBJ2-5 TRBV2 - once TGTGCCAGCCCCGGGACGCGGCAAGAGACCCAGTACTTC CASPGTRQETQYF
TRBJ1-5 TRBV6-5 - - TGTGCCAGCAGCTTAACCGGGGGAAGCAATCAGCCCCAGCATTTT CASSLTGGSNQPQHF
TRBJ2-2 TRBV5-3 TRBD2 - TGTGCCAGAAGCCCGTGGACTAGCAGACAACACCGGGGAGCTGTTTTT CARSPWTSRQHRGAVF
TRBJ1-1 TRBV7-9 - - TGTGCCAGCAGCTCCAACACTGAAGCTTTCTTT CASSSNTEAFF
TRBJ2-6 TRBV18 - - TGTGCCAGCTCAGACGGGGGGCAACTCTCTGGGGCCAACGTCCTGACTTTC CASSDGGQLSGANVLTF
TRBJ1-5 TRBV6-1 - - TGTGCCAGCAGTGGCGGGGAGGTGGTAGGTCAGCCCCAGCATTTT CASSGGEVVGQPQHF
TRBJ1-3 TRBV5-6 - - TGTGCCAGCAGCTCGCTCGAGTACAGGGAGGCTGGAAACACCATATATTTT CASSSLEYREAGNTIYF
TRBJ2-3 TRBV5-4 TRBD2 few TGTGCCAGCAGCTTGGGGCGGGGGTCCACAGATACGCAGTATTTT CASSLGRGSTDTQYF
TRBJ2-7 TRBV6-5 TRBD1 - TGTGCCAGCAGTTACAGACAGGGGGCCTACGAGCAGTACTTC CASSYRQGAYEQYF
TRBJ2-3 TRBV11-2 TRBD2 - TGTGCCAGCATCAGAGCGGGGGGATCAATCGCGCAGTATTTT CASIRAGGSIAQYF
TRBJ2-7 TRBV27 TRBD2 - TGTGCCAGCAGTTTAACAGGACTAGCGGGGCGACTGGGAGAGGAGCAGTACTTC CASSLTGLAGRLGEEQYF
TRBJ1-6 TRBV5-1 TRBD1 - TGCGCCAGCAGCGAGGGACAGTGGGGTTCACCCCTCCACTTT CASSEGQWGSPLHF
TRBJ1-3 TRBV30 TRBD1 - TGTGCCTGTAGACAGGGGCGCTCTGGAAACACCATATATTTT CACRQGRSGNTIYF
TRBJ2-6 TRBV11-2 - - TGTGCCAGCAGCCTCACAGTGAGCTTTGGGGCCAACGTCCTGACTTTC CASSLTVSFGANVLTF
TRBJ1-6 TRBV5-5 - - TGTGCCAGCAGACCCCTCCCAGGGCGAGCTACCTCACCCCTCCACTTT CASRPLPGRATSPLHF
TRBJ2-3 TRBV5-1 TRBD1 - TGCGCCAGCAGCAGACAGGGGTATAGCACAGATACGCAGTATTTT CASSRQGYSTDTQYF
TRBJ1-2 TRBV7-9 - once TGTGCCAGCAGCTTAGAAAAGGCAGGGGCTGGCTACACCTTC CASSLEKAGAGYTF
TRBJ1-1 TRBV4-3 - once TGCGCCAGCAGTATGGAAGACACTGAAGCTTTCTTT CASSMEDTEAFF
TRBJ2-5 TRBV2 - - TGTGCCAGCACGGCGGGGGAGACCCAGTACTTC CASTAGETQYF
TRBJ1-6 TRBV10-3 - - TGTGCCATCAGTGAGCTGGCAGGGAGGGCCTATAATTCACCCCTCCACTTT CAISELAGRAYNSPLHF
TRBJ1-1 TRBV7-9 - - TGTGCCAGCACCCTCTGGGCAGATGAAGCTTTCTTT CASTLWADEAFF
TRBJ2-7 TRBV7-9 - few TGTGCCAGCAGCCCCATTGGCAACGAGCAGTACTTC CASSPIGNEQYF
TRBJ2-1 TRBV29-1 - - TGCAGCGTTGATACAGGGAGACTTTTAATCAATGAGCAGTTCTTC CSVDTGRLLINEQFF
TRBJ1-3 TRBV7-6 - - TGTGCCAGCAGCTTAGTCGGGGCAGACAATGGAAACACCATATATTTT CASSLVGADNGNTIYF
TRBJ2-2 TRBV6-5 - few TGTGCCAGCAGTTACGGTCCCGGGGAGCTGTTTTTT CASSYGPGELFF
TRBJ2-7 TRBV5-1 - - TGCGCCAGCAGCTTGGAGGTTAAGGGCGAGCAGTACTTC CASSLEVKGEQYF